The 18 T cell receptor beta chains in this list originate from one sample, sequenced in a study of cytomegalovirus exposure and HLA in healthy donors. The PCR had 60 Vbeta and 13 Jbeta primers. The repertoire was sequenced with immunoSEQ multiplex PCR; TCRdb's copy has only in-frame clones and lacks some. The sample includes about 160,000 clones, roughly four fifths seen only once; the top ten take 1.5% to 2%. The sequencing input was PBMCs. These receptors were obtained from a woman younger than 30 in good health and CMV-seronegative.

The chain couples TRBV5-1 to TRBJ1-1; 10 bases are a match to TRBD1. From germline, CDR1 is SGHRS and CDR2 YFSETQ. The V segment lost 0 bases and the J segment 3 bases; nucleotides outside the gene matches: 5. CDR3 length: 16 residues. The CDR3 sequence: CASSLEFGTGDTEAFF. The CDR3 bases are TGCGCCAGCAGCTTGGAATTCGGGACAGGGGACACTGAAGCTTTCTTT.

The V and J genes are TRBV7-3 and TRBJ2-5; 7 bases are a match to TRBD1. CDR1 and CDR2 (germline): SGHTA, FQGTGA. The CDR3 runs to 14 residues. Unmatched junction bases numbered 8, after V lost 5 bases and J lost 5 bases. CDR3 nucleotides: TGTGCCAGCAGCCAACAGGGGAATACGGAGACCCAGTACTTC. Translation gives CASSQQGNTETQYF.

V gene TRBV10-2 combines with J gene TRBJ1-2; D is perhaps TRBD1 (6 bases). Germline V gene data show CDR1 as WSHSY and CDR2 as SAAADI. V was clipped by 4 bases and J by 6 bases, with 9 bases between them. This CDR3 has 12 amino acids. DNA of the CDR3: TGCGCCAGCAGTGTAGCAGGGGATGGCTACACCTTC. This encodes CASSVAGDGYTF.

This clone has only one observation. V and J are TRBV4-1 and TRBJ2-7; 7 bases line up with TRBD2. Germline assignment: CDR1 MGHRA and CDR2 YSYEKL. The CDR3 contains 18 residues. V gave up 0 bases and J gave up 4 bases; unmatched junction bases: 15. The CDR3 loop reads CASSQEFLLGGINYEQYF. In DNA, the CDR3 is TGCGCCAGCAGCCAAGAGTTTCTTCTGGGGGGGATTAATTACGAGCAGTACTTC.

The chain employs TRBV7-9 and TRBJ2-1, with a weak D call TRBD2 (5 bases). Germline V gene sequence: CDR1 SEHNR, CDR2 FQNEAQ (reference sequence). CDR3 size: 14 residues. V was trimmed by 3 bases and J by 8 bases, leaving 14 bases between them. The CDR3 protein is CASSFVSGKDEQFF. For the CDR3, the DNA is TGTGCCAGCAGCTTTGTATCCGGGAAGGATGAGCAGTTCTTC.

V usage is TRBV7-9 and J usage is TRBJ2-5, with a possible D match to TRBD1 (6 bases). The CDR3 totals 16 residues. Trimming took off 5 bases at V and 0 bases at J, with 16 bases between the two ends. Per the germline V gene, CDR1 is SEHNR and CDR2 is FQNEAQ (reference sequence). CDR3 in amino acids: CASSPDRTSYQETQYF. The DNA for the CDR3 is TGTGCCAGCAGCCCAGACAGGACCTCGTACCAAGAGACCCAGTACTTC. Drawing the rest from reference TRBV7-9 and TRBJ2-5, the complete variable domain is DTGVSQNPRHKITKRGQNVTFRCDPISEHNRLYWYRQTLGQGPEFLTYFQNEAQLEKSRLLSDRFSAERPKGSFSTLEIQRTEQGDSAMYLCASSPDRTSYQETQYFGPGTRLLVL.

This rearrangement joins TRBV4-1 to TRBJ2-1; TRBD2 agrees at 13 bases. Unmatched junction bases numbered 6, after V lost 2 bases and J lost 2 bases. Germline loops: CDR1 MGHRA, CDR2 YSYEKL. The CDR3 is 18 residues long. The DNA for the CDR3 is TGCGCCAGCAGCCAACAAATCGGGACTAGCGGGACCTACAATGAGCAGTTCTTC. Translating it yields CASSQQIGTSGTYNEQFF.

The chain's CDR3 is CASRQTSPTSYEQYF. The CDR3, as DNA: TGTGCCAGCAGACAAACTAGCCCCACATCCTACGAGCAGTACTTC. The V call is TRBV28, the J call TRBJ2-7, with D tentatively TRBD2 (6 bases). CDR1 and CDR2 (germline): MDHEN, SYDVKM. The CDR3 runs to 15 residues. Trimming cost V 6 bases and J 1 base, with 16 bases left between them. Combining the CDR3 with reference TRBV28 and TRBJ2-7 gives the whole variable domain DVKVTQSSRYLVKRTGEKVFLECVQDMDHENMFWYRQDPGLGLRLIYFSYDVKMKEKGDIPEGYSVSREKKERFSLILESASTNQTSMYLCASRQTSPTSYEQYFGPGTRLTVT.

This chain uses TRBV5-1 with TRBJ2-6, with D possibly matching TRBD1 (6 bases). Trimming stripped 2 bases from V and 3 bases from J, with 9 bases between. The V gene's germline CDR1 is SGHRS and CDR2 YFSETQ. The CDR3 length is 15 residues. CDR3 in amino acids: CASSFGGGGANVLTF. DNA of the CDR3: TGCGCCAGCAGCTTTGGGGGCGGTGGGGCCAACGTCCTGACTTTC.

V and J are TRBV7-9 and TRBJ1-4; 10 bases align to TRBD1. This CDR3 is built from 18 residues. In germline, CDR1 is SEHNR, CDR2 FQNEAQ (reference sequence). Losses at the gene ends were 4 bases for V and 8 bases for J; bases not matched to a gene: 16. DNA for the CDR3: TGTGCCAGCAGCTCACTGGGGACAGGGGTCGAGTACGGGGAAAAACTGTTTTTT. Its protein is CASSSLGTGVEYGEKLFF.

The V call is TRBV14, the J call TRBJ1-1, with 8 bases aligning to TRBD1. CDR3 length: 13 residues. Trimming cost V 8 bases and J 1 base; bases outside gene matches: 3. From germline, CDR1 is SGHDN and CDR2 FVKESK. CDR3 DNA: TGTGCCAGCTCGGGACAGGAGAACACTGAAGCTTTCTTT. Translating it yields CASSGQENTEAFF.

This rearrangement joins TRBV7-2 to TRBJ2-7; no definite D call. Germline V gene lookup returns CDR1 SGHTA and CDR2 FQGNSA. V lost 5 bases to trimming and J lost 4 bases, with 6 bases between them. This CDR3 has 11 amino acids. CDR3 bases: TGTGCCAGCAGCGCACAGTACGAGCAGTACTTC. It encodes CASSAQYEQYF. Full variable domain (missing parts from reference TRBV7-2 and TRBJ2-7): GAGVSQSPSNKVTEKGKDVELRCDPISGHTALYWYRQSLGQGLEFLIYFQGNSAPDKSGLPSDRFSAERTGGSVSTLTIQRTQQEDSAVYLCASSAQYEQYFGPGTRLTVT.

The J gene is TRBJ2-7, the V gene TRBV7-2, with TRBD2 matching 7 bases. Germline CDR1 and CDR2: SGHTA and FQGNSA. The CDR3 is made up of 16 amino acids. V lost 0 bases, J lost 2 bases, and 7 bases stayed unmatched. DNA of the CDR3: TGTGCCAGCAGCTTAGCGGGCGGGGGAACCCCCTACGAGCAGTACTTC. It yields the protein CASSLAGGGTPYEQYF.

This clone was counted once. V gene TRBV27 combines with J gene TRBJ2-2; tentatively, D is TRBD1 (5 bases). The CDR3 sequence is 12 residues long. In germline, CDR1 is MNHEY, CDR2 SMNVEV (reference sequence). V shed 3 bases and J shed 6 bases, with 5 bases lying between them. CDR3 in DNA: TGTGCCAGCAGTTTGACAGCCGGGGAGCTGTTTTTT. It yields the protein CASSLTAGELFF.

V usage is TRBV6-5 and J usage is TRBJ2-2, with D hard to call. V lost 0 bases to trimming and J lost 4 bases, with 3 bases between them. Germline CDR1 is MNHEY and CDR2 is SVGAGI. There are 13 residues in the CDR3. The CDR3 DNA reads as TGTGCCAGCAGTTACTCTCTCACCGGGGAGCTGTTTTTT. As protein: CASSYSLTGELFF.

The V call is TRBV6-6, the J call TRBJ2-1; unclear D gene. In germline, CDR1 is MNHNY, CDR2 SVGAGI (reference sequence). CDR3 length: 15 residues. V lost 2 bases to trimming and J lost 0 bases, with 8 bases between them. The CDR3 loop reads CASSYQTYSYNEQFF. Here the CDR3 DNA reads TGTGCCAGCAGTTACCAGACTTACTCCTACAATGAGCAGTTCTTC.

Comment on this clone: Germline and junction disagree at one end, which may indicate a read error. This rearrangement joins TRBV7-2 to TRBJ2-3; D is possibly TRBD2 (5 bases). The CDR3 has 14 amino acids. Germline V gene lookup returns CDR1 SGHTA and CDR2 FQGNSA. The CDR3: CAGSLVGVRDTQYF. The DNA for the CDR3 is TGTGCCGGCAGCTTAGTCGGGGTTCGGGATACGCAGTATTTT. The variable domain in full, completed from reference TRBV7-2 and TRBJ2-3, reads GAGVSQSPSNKVTEKGKDVELRCDPISGHTALYWYRQSLGQGLEFLIYFQGNSAPDKSGLPSDRFSAERTGGSVSTLTIQRTQQEDSAVYLCAGSLVGVRDTQYFGPGTRLTVL.

This sequence joins TRBV10-3 and TRBJ1-1, with a weak D call TRBD1 (5 bases). The CDR3 spans 11 residues. Looked up from germline, CDR1 is ENHRY and CDR2 is SYGVKD. The V end lost 6 bases, the J end lost 11 bases, and 13 bases lay between the germline ends. The CDR3 region is CAISAGSLAFF. The CDR3 bases are TGTGCCATCAGCGCAGGGTCTTTGGCTTTCTTT.